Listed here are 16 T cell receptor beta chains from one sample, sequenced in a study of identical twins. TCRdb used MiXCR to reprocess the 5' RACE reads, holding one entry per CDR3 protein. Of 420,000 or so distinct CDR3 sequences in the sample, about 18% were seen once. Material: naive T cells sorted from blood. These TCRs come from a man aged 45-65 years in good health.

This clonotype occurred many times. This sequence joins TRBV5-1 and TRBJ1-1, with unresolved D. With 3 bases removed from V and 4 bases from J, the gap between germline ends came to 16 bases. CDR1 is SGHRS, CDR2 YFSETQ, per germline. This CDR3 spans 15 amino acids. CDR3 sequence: CASSSRLPGGTEAFF. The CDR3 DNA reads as TGCGCCAGCAGCTCCCGCCTACCCGGCGGCACTGAAGCTTTCTTT.

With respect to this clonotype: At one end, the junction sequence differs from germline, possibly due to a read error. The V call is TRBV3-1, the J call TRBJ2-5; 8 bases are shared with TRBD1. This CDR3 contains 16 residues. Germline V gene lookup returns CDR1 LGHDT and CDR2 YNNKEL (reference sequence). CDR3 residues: CASSQRGQGRREIQYF. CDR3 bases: TGTGCCAGCAGCCAACGTGGACAGGGTAGGAGAGAGATCCAGTACTTC.

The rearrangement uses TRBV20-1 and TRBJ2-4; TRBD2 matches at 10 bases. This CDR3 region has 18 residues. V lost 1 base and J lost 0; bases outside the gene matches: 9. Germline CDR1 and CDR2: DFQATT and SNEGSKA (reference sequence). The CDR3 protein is CSARVAAGGGLAKNIQYF. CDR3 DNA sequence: TGCAGTGCTAGAGTCGCAGCGGGAGGGGGCCTAGCCAAAAACATTCAGTACTTC.

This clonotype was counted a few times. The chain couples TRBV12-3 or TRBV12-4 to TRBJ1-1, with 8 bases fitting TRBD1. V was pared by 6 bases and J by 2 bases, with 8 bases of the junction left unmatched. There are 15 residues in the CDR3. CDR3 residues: CASSQYGQGNTEAFF. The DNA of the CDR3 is TGTGCCAGCAGCCAATACGGACAGGGAAACACTGAAGCTTTCTTT.

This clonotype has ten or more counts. CDR3 sequence (DNA): TGTGCCAGCAGCTTAGAGGGCGTCACCGGGGAGCTGTTTTTT. This codes for CASSLEGVTGELFF. The chain carries TRBV7-9 and TRBJ2-2; D gene ambiguous. Germline values: CDR1 SEHNR, CDR2 FQNEAQ (reference sequence). The CDR3 has 14 amino acids. V lost 1 base and J 4 bases, leaving 7 bases between the germline ends. Variable domain in full (rest from reference TRBV7-9 and TRBJ2-2): DTGVSQNPRHKITKRGQNVTFRCDPISEHNRLYWYRQTLGQGPEFLTYFQNEAQLEKSRLLSDRFSAERPKGSFSTLEIQRTEQGDSAMYLCASSLEGVTGELFFGEGSRLTVL.

CDR3 in DNA: TGTGCCAGCAGTCAGCAAGTGAACACTGAAGCTTTCTTT. As protein: CASSQQVNTEAFF. V gene TRBV25-1 combines with J gene TRBJ1-1, with D hard to call. The CDR3 runs to 13 residues. Trimming took 5 bases from V and 0 from J, leaving 7 bases between them. Germline V gives CDR1 MGHDK, CDR2 SYGVNS.

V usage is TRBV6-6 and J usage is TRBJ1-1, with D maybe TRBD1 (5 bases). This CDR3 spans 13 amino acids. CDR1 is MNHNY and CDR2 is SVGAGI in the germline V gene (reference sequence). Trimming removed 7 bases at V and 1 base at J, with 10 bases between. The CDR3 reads CASKQQGNTEAFF. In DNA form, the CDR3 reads TGTGCCAGCAAACAGCAGGGGAACACTGAAGCTTTCTTT.

CDR3 nucleotide sequence: TGCGCCAGCAGCTTACTAGCGGGAGGGAACGAGCAGTACTTC. Translated, it gives CASSLLAGGNEQYF. The J gene is TRBJ2-7, the V gene TRBV5-1, with 13 bases matching TRBD2. CDR1 is SGHRS, CDR2 YFSETQ, per germline. This CDR3 spans 14 amino acids. V gave up 2 bases and J gave up 5 bases; unmatched junction bases: 1.

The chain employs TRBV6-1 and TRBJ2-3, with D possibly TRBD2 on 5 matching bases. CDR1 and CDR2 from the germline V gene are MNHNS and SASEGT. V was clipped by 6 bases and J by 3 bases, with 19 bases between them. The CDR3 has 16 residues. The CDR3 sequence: CASSRTPHTITDTQYF. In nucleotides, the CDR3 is TGTGCCAGCAGCCGGACTCCCCATACCATAACAGATACGCAGTATTTT.

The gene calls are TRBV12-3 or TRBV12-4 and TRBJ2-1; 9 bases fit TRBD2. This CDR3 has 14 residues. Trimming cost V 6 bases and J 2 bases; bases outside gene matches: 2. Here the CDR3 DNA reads TGTGCCAGCAGCCGGACTAGCGCCTACAATGAGCAGTTCTTC. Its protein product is CASSRTSAYNEQFF.

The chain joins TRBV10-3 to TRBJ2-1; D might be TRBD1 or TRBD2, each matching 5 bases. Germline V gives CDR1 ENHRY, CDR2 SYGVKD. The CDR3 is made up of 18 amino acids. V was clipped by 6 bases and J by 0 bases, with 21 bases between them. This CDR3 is CAISGYGSEDTSYNEQFF. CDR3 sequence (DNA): TGTGCCATCAGCGGATATGGATCGGAGGACACCTCCTACAATGAGCAGTTCTTC.

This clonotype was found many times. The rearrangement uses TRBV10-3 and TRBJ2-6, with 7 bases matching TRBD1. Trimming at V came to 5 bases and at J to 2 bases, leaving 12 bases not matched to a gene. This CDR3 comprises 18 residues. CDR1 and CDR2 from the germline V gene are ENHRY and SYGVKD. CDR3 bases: TGTGCCATCAGTTCGGGACAGCCAACGGTGGCTGGGGCCAACGTCCTGACTTTC. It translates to CAISSGQPTVAGANVLTF.

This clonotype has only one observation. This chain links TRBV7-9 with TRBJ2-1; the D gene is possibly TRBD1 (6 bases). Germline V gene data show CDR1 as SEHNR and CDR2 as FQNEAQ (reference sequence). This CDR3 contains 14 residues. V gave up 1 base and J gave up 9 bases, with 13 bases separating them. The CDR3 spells CASSLGSGAAEQFF. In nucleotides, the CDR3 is TGTGCCAGCAGCTTAGGCTCAGGGGCGGCTGAGCAGTTCTTC.

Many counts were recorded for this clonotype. DNA for the CDR3: TGTGCCAGCAAAAGTGGCGGGATTCTACAAAACAATGAGCAGTTCTTC. Amino acids: CASKSGGILQNNEQFF. V and J are TRBV27 and TRBJ2-1; D possibly corresponds to TRBD2 (6 bases). The CDR3 length is 16 residues. V gave up 7 bases and J gave up 5 bases, with 21 bases separating them. The germline CDR1 and CDR2 sequences are MNHEY and SMNVEV (reference sequence).

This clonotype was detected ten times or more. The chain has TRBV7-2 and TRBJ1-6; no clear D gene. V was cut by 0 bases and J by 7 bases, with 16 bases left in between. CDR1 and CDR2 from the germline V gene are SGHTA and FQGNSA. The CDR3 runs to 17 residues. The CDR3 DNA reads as TGTGCCAGCAGCTTAGCGAGGGTGGGGAGCTCGAATTCACCCCTCCACTTT. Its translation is CASSLARVGSSNSPLHF.

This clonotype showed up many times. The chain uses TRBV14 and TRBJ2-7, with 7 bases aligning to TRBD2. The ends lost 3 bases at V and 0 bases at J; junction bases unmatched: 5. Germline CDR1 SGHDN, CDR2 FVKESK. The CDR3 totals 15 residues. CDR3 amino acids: CASSHGLVNSYEQYF. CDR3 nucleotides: TGTGCCAGCAGCCACGGACTAGTGAACTCCTACGAGCAGTACTTC.